The 8 T cell receptor beta chains in this list originate from one sample, sequenced in a study of cytomegalovirus exposure and HLA in healthy donors. The PCR made use of 60 Vbeta and 13 Jbeta primers. Assay used: immunoSEQ multiplex PCR; TCRdb lists only in-frame clones, some missing. The sample carries approximately 54,000 clones, about four fifths recorded once. Sample: PBMCs. These receptors originate from a woman under 30 in good health and CMV-seronegative.

This chain uses TRBV12-5 with TRBJ2-7, with a tentative D call TRBD2 (5 bases). The germline V gene has CDR1 LGHNT and CDR2 FRNRAP. V dropped 3 bases and J dropped 5 bases, with 14 bases sitting between them. This CDR3 has 14 residues. The DNA of the CDR3 is TGTGCTAGTGGTTTTGGGTCGCCGCGGGACGAGCAGTACTTC. Protein product: CASGFGSPRDEQYF.

The chain couples TRBV18 to TRBJ2-6; D not resolved. Germline CDR1 KGHSH, CDR2 LQKENI. This CDR3 spans 16 amino acids. Deletions cut 3 bases from V and 0 bases from J, with 9 bases between. CDR3 region: CASSPNKRSGANVLTF. CDR3 nucleotides: TGTGCCAGCTCACCTAATAAGCGCTCTGGGGCCAACGTCCTGACTTTC.

The chain joins TRBV11-2 to TRBJ2-3; D may be TRBD2 (6 bases). The CDR3 runs 15 residues. The germline gives CDR1 SGHAT, CDR2 FQNNGV. Trimming took 5 bases from V and 2 from J, leaving 14 bases between them. The chain's CDR3 is CASSPPRGFTDTQYF. Here the CDR3 DNA reads TGTGCCAGCAGCCCACCCCGGGGGTTCACAGATACGCAGTATTTT.

Note on this clone: Sequence at one end of the junction differs from germline and may be a read error. The chain employs TRBV27 and TRBJ2-6; maybe TRBD1 (5 bases). This CDR3 region has 18 residues. The V gene's germline CDR1 is MNHEY and CDR2 SMNVEV (reference sequence). CDR3 DNA sequence: TGTGCCAGCATGTCAGCCATCCGACCTCTCTCTGGGGCCAACGGCCTGACTTTC. It codes for CASMSAIRPLSGANGLTF.

V usage is TRBV10-3 and J usage is TRBJ1-2; TRBD1 matches at 8 bases. CDR3 length equals 16 residues. Trimming cost V 7 bases and J 2 bases; bases outside gene matches: 12. Per germline, CDR1 ENHRY and CDR2 SYGVKD. The CDR3 region has the DNA TGTGCCATCACTCCCGATCGGCGACAGGGGAACTATGGCTACACCTTC. This translates into CAITPDRRQGNYGYTF.

V and J are TRBV27 and TRBJ2-7; 8 bases line up with TRBD2. With V trimmed by 5 bases and J by 6 bases, 12 bases remained unmatched. CDR3 length equals 15 residues. Germline V lookup: CDR1 MNHEY, CDR2 SMNVEV (reference sequence). CDR3 coding DNA: TGTGCCAGCAGTACCGGCGGGGGGTTTCCCGCCGAGCAGTACTTC. Protein product: CASSTGGGFPAEQYF.

The CDR3 loop reads CASSPGSREGEQYF. CDR3 nucleotide sequence: TGTGCCAGCTCACCAGGTTCCAGGGAGGGCGAGCAGTACTTC. The V gene is TRBV18, the J gene TRBJ2-7; 7 bases are a match to TRBD2. Looked up from germline, CDR1 is KGHSH and CDR2 is LQKENI. CDR3 length equals 14 residues. The junction had 7 bases not matched to a gene; V was cut back by 2 bases and J by 6 bases.

This clone was counted between two and nine times. The chain is built from TRBV5-4 and TRBJ2-5; possible D gene TRBD2, 5 bases. CDR3 length: 14 residues. The ends were cut back, 0 bases at V and 5 bases at J, with 11 bases in the middle. CDR1 SGHNT and CDR2 YYREEE come from the germline V gene (reference sequence). The CDR3 here is CASSLATSGETQYF. Written as DNA, the CDR3 is TGTGCCAGCAGCTTGGCGACCTCGGGGGAGACCCAGTACTTC.